Reported below is one T cell receptor (beta chain). Its antigen is not identified. This record comes from a study of CXCR3-negative and CXCR3-positive naive CD8 T cells. Findings of the study overall: Partial loss of CXCR3 expression followed cryopreservation; most assays used fresh PBMCs. The study inferred TCR strength from TRB CDR3 properties and found comparable surface CD5 between naive subsets. In CXCR3-positive naive cells, the TRB CDR3s were more hydrophobic than in CXCR3-negative naive cells. Both naive subsets had comparably high diversity; memory CD8+ cells much lower.

In preparing the TRB cDNA libraries, 5' RACE with UMI labels was used. From the 5' RACE reads, TCRdb lists one entry per CDR3 protein and no DNA. The sample holds 75,000 to 100,000 distinct CDR3 sequences. A CD45RO-CCR7+CD27+CD95- phenotype identified naive CD8+ T cells. The sample consisted of naive CXCR3+ CD8+ T cells from blood. The subset: CD45RO-CCR7+CD27+CD95- naive CD8+ T cells expressing CXCR3 (TNR3+). This TCR derives from a human donor in good health. Some clones in this sample may be carry-over from other donors' samples.

The CDR3 loop is CASSLGSSEAFF. J is TRBJ1-1 and V is TRBV5-1. The CDR3 covers 12 residues. From germline, CDR1 is SGHRS and CDR2 YFSETQ.